The T cell receptor beta chain under discussion was sequenced for a study of blood T cell repertoires in COVID-19. Background on the study: COVID-19 samples collected from the United States, Italy and Spain covered acute and convalescent phases. Nucleic acid was either cDNA or gDNA, and it came from T cells, B-cell-depleted T cells, or PBMCs.

In terms of age and location, participants ranged from roughly 18 to 90 years and lived in approximately 24 US areas. Assignments of participants to cohorts depended upon their own reported clinical history. Germline V gives CDR1 SGHTA, CDR2 FQGNSA. The V and J ends lost 5 bases and 7 bases respectively, with 21 bases between them. The CDR3 spans 15 residues. Data came from immunoSEQ multiplex PCR; TCRdb stores just in-frame clones and leaves some out. Of 130,000 or so clones listed, roughly 80% are singletons. The source is a man aged 40-55 years with acute COVID-19. V gene TRBV7-2 combines with J gene TRBJ2-7, with D possibly TRBD2 on 6 matching bases. Sequences were obtained from PBMCs or T cells enriched from blood (not recorded which). CDR3 loop: CASSPSGSPGREQYF. As DNA, the CDR3 is TGTGCCAGCAGCCCCTCGGGCTCGCCGGGGAGGGAGCAGTACTTC.